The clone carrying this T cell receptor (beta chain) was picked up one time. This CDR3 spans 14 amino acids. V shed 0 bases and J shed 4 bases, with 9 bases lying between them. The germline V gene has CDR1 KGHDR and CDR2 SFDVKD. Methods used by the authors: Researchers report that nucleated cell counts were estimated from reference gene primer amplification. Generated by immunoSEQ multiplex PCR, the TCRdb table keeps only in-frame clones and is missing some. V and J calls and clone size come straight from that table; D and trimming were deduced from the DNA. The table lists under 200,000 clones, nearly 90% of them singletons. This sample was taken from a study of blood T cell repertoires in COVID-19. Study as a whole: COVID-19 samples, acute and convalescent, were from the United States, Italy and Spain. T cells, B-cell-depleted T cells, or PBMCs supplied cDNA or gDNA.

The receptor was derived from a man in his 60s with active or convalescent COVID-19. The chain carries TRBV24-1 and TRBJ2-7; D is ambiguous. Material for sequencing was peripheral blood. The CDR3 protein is CATSDLKVAYEQYF. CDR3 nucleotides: TGTGCCACCAGTGATTTGAAAGTGGCTTACGAGCAGTACTTC.